The clone carrying this T cell receptor beta chain was recorded many times. The data stem from a study of CD8 T cells in ankylosing spondylitis. One entry per CDR3 protein, called by TCRdb with MiXCR from the 5' RACE reads. The sample lists about 200,000 distinct CDR3 sequences, 9.5% to 15% occurring once. Trimming left V 2 bases short and J 1 base short, with 12 bases between. CDR3 length equals 15 residues. CDR1 is SNHLY, CDR2 FYNNEI, per germline. The sample consisted of blood, either unsorted or a sorted T cell fraction (not recorded which). This sequence joins TRBV2 and TRBJ2-7, with TRBD2 as a possible D gene (6 bases). This clonotype originated in a male donor with ankylosing spondylitis or in good health (not recorded which). CDR3 protein: CASSELEGLSYEQYF. In DNA form, the CDR3 reads TGTGCCAGCAGTGAACTTGAGGGACTTTCCTACGAGCAGTACTTC.